The sequence of this T cell receptor (beta chain) was determined in a study of OX40 agonist ivuxolimab in advanced cancers. The assay was immunoSEQ multiplex PCR, and TCRdb's table has in-frame clones only and misses some. The sample includes about 44,000 clones, roughly 90% of them seen just once. Trimming stripped 1 base from V and 6 bases from J, with 13 bases between. The CDR3 spans 15 residues. Germline V lookup: CDR1 LGHNA, CDR2 YSLEER. The rearrangement links TRBV4-3 to TRBJ2-1, with a possible D match to TRBD1 (5 bases). This material consisted of CD4+ or CD8+ T cells sorted from blood, taken in a trial of the OX40 agonist ivuxolimab. This clonotype was sampled from an adult with an advanced solid tumor such as melanoma, head and neck, liver or kidney cancer. The CDR3 region has the DNA TGCGCCAGCAGCCAAGTTGTCTCAGGGTTCAATGAGCAGTTCTTC. Its protein is CASSQVVSGFNEQFF.